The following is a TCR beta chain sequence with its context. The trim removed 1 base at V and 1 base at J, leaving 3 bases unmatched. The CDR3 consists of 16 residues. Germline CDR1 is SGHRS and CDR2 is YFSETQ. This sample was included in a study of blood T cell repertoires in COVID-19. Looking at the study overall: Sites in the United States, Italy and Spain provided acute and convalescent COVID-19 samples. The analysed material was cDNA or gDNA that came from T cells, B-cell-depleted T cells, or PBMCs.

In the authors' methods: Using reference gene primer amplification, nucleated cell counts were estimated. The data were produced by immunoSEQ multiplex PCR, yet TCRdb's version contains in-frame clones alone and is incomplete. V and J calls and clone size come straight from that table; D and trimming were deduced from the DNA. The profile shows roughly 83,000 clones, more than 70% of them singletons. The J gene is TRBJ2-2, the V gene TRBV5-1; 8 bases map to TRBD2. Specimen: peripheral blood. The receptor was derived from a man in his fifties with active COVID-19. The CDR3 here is CASSLNLAGNTGELFF. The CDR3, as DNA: TGCGCCAGCAGCTTGAACCTAGCGGGGAACACCGGGGAGCTGTTTTTT.